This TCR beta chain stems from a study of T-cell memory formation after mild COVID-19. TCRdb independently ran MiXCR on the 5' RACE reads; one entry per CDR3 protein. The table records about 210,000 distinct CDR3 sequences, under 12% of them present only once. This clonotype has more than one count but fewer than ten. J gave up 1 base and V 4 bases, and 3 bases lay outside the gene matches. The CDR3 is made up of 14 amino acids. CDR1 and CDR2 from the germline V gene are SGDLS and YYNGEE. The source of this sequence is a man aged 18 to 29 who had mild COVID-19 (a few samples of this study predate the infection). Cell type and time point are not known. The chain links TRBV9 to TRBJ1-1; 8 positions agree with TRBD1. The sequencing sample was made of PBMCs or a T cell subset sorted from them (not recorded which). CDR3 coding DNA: TGTGCCAGCAGCCCGACAGGGGCGAACACTGAAGCTTTCTTT. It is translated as CASSPTGANTEAFF.